The 29 T cell receptor beta chains given below trace back to one sample, sequenced in a study of vaccination effects on CD4 cells after COVID-19. The ViraFEST assay expanded antigen-specific CD4+ T cells with viral peptide pools before sequencing. Researchers isolated CD4+ T cells once ten to eleven days of culture had elapsed. The person had a PCR-confirmed SARS-CoV-2 infection during March to December 2020. Using immunoSEQ multiplex PCR, the repertoire was profiled, and TCRdb retains in-frame clones only, with some absent. The profile shows about 70,000 clones, 73% of them singletons. Their specific antigens are unknown. Sequences were derived from CD4+ T cells from PBMCs cultured with HIV peptides, sampled before COVID-19 vaccination. Subset defined: HIV-1 Nef peptide pool negative control/reference culture. The source is a human donor who had a prior SARS-CoV-2 infection.

This sequence joins TRBV7-8 and TRBJ2-7; 9 nucleotides align to TRBD1. CDR3 size: 16 residues. The J segment lost 2 bases and the V segment lost 4 bases, leaving 9 bases of the junction unmatched. Looked up from germline, CDR1 is SGHVS and CDR2 is FQNEAQ. The CDR3 is CASSSQGARAPYEQYF. CDR3 sequence (DNA): TGTGCCAGCAGCTCACAGGGGGCGAGGGCACCCTACGAGCAGTACTTC.

In its sample, this clone was seen a few times. The V gene is TRBV2, the J gene TRBJ1-5; TRBD1 matches at 8 bases. Germline trimming cut 7 bases from V and 4 bases from J; bases unmatched to any gene: 9. Per germline, CDR1 SNHLY and CDR2 FYNNEI. The CDR3 sequence is 15 residues long. In nucleotides, the CDR3 is TGTGCCAGCAACACCGGGACAGGAACAAATCAGCCCCAGCATTTT. It codes for CASNTGTGTNQPQHF.

The chain recombines TRBV11-1 with TRBJ1-1; unclear D gene. The V and J ends lost 8 bases and 0 bases respectively, with 13 bases between them. In germline, CDR1 is SGHAT, CDR2 FQDESV (reference sequence). The CDR3 runs 14 residues. For the CDR3, the DNA is TGTGCCAGCGGTGGGGAGTATATGAACACTGAAGCTTTCTTT. Translation gives CASGGEYMNTEAFF.

The V and J genes are TRBV27 and TRBJ2-5; D uncertain. Trimming removed 5 bases from V and 5 bases from J, with 21 bases in between. The CDR3 consists of 16 residues. Germline V gene data show CDR1 as MNHEY and CDR2 as SMNVEV (reference sequence). CDR3 DNA: TGTGCCAGCAGTGAAACCTACAGACGCGGTTTTGAGACCCAGTACTTC. Encoded protein: CASSETYRRGFETQYF.

This clone was counted between two and nine times. This chain joins TRBV15 and TRBJ2-1, with D perhaps matching TRBD2 (7 bases). In germline, CDR1 is LNHNV, CDR2 YYDKDF (reference sequence). Trimming removed 3 bases at V and 5 bases at J, with 14 bases between. The CDR3 sequence is 15 residues long. The DNA of the CDR3 is TGTGCCACCAGCAGCTGGACTAGGGGGGACAATGAGCAGTTCTTC. It yields the protein CATSSWTRGDNEQFF.

V usage is TRBV5-1 and J usage is TRBJ1-1; TRBD1 might be the D (6 bases). The CDR3 contains 14 residues. Per germline, CDR1 SGHRS and CDR2 YFSETQ. V was trimmed by 4 bases and J by 6 bases, leaving 16 bases between them. The CDR3 coding sequence is TGCGCCAGCAGCAAGGACAGAGGAATACCTGAAGCTTTCTTT. This gives the protein CASSKDRGIPEAFF.

V gene TRBV4-3 combines with J gene TRBJ1-1; D not resolved. Germline V gene sequence: CDR1 LGHNA, CDR2 YSLEER. The CDR3 runs 18 residues. V was shortened by 2 bases and J by 0 bases, with 19 bases between the two germline ends. The CDR3 loop reads CASSQWMGMDLVNTEAFF. CDR3 nucleotide sequence: TGCGCCAGCAGCCAATGGATGGGGATGGACTTAGTGAACACTGAAGCTTTCTTT.

This clone turned up a few times. The rearrangement links TRBV5-4 to TRBJ2-7; D is ambiguous. CDR3 size: 17 residues. Germline assignment: CDR1 SGHNT and CDR2 YYREEE (reference sequence). V was clipped by 4 bases and J by 2 bases, with 22 bases between them. The CDR3 nucleotides read TGTGCCAGCAGCAGTGGCCCCGGCAGGAGCCTAGCCTACGAGCAGTACTTC. It is translated as CASSSGPGRSLAYEQYF.

J is TRBJ2-5 and V is TRBV9; possibly TRBD2 for D (5 bases). The CDR3 contains 15 residues. Germline-derived CDR1 and CDR2 are SGDLS and YYNGEE. Trimming removed 0 bases at V and 5 bases at J, with 14 bases between. The CDR3 DNA reads as TGTGCCAGCAGCGTAGGTCGGGGAGTAATGGAGACCCAGTACTTC. This translates into CASSVGRGVMETQYF.

The chain employs TRBV5-5 and TRBJ1-2, with a weak D call TRBD1 (6 bases). CDR1 is SGHKS and CDR2 is YYEKEE in the germline V gene (reference sequence). V lost 3 bases and J lost 7, with 16 bases in between. The CDR3 extends over 14 amino acids. The CDR3 loop is CASSYNPGAGGYTF. The CDR3 nucleotides are TGTGCCAGCAGCTACAACCCAGGGGCGGGTGGCTACACCTTC.

The chain uses TRBV28 and TRBJ1-2; no reliable D call. Germline assignment: CDR1 MDHEN and CDR2 SYDVKM. CDR3 length: 17 amino acids. Trimming pared 3 bases from V and 5 bases from J, leaving 22 bases between. The CDR3 nucleotides read TGTGCCAGCAGTTTCTCAGACGCACGGTCGCGGGTATATGGCTACACCTTC. As protein: CASSFSDARSRVYGYTF.

The chain couples TRBV19 to TRBJ2-2; 15 bases map to TRBD2. Looked up from germline, CDR1 is LNHDA and CDR2 is SQIVND (reference sequence). This CDR3 contains 18 residues. After removal of 4 bases from V and 4 bases from J, the junction contained 7 bases not matched to a gene. Here the CDR3 reads CASSTGLAGGGGTGELFF. Written as DNA, the CDR3 is TGTGCCAGTAGTACTGGACTAGCGGGAGGGGGCGGCACCGGGGAGCTGTTTTTT. Combining the CDR3 with reference TRBV19 and TRBJ2-2 gives the whole variable domain DGGITQSPKYLFRKEGQNVTLSCEQNLNHDAMYWYRQDPGQGLRLIYYSQIVNDFQKGDIAEGYSVSREKKESFPLTVTSAQKNPTAFYLCASSTGLAGGGGTGELFFGEGSRLTVL.

The chain is built from TRBV28 and TRBJ2-5, with D maybe TRBD1 (5 bases). The V and J ends lost 6 bases and 5 bases respectively, with 19 bases between them. This CDR3 has 15 residues. The V gene's germline CDR1 is MDHEN and CDR2 SYDVKM. The CDR3 region is CASSSPPGMLETQYF. The CDR3 DNA sequence: TGTGCCAGCAGCTCCCCGCCAGGGATGTTGGAGACCCAGTACTTC.

The chain employs TRBV30 and TRBJ2-1; D gene uncertain. Germline V gives CDR1 GTSNPN, CDR2 SVGIG (reference sequence). This CDR3 contains 12 residues. The germline V and J ends were trimmed by 2 bases and 2 bases, with 4 bases remaining between them. The CDR3 here is CAWSRAYNEQFF. As DNA, the CDR3 is TGTGCCTGGAGTCGCGCCTACAATGAGCAGTTCTTC. Looking up the rest from reference TRBV30 and TRBJ2-1 gives the full variable domain: SQTIHQWPATLVQPVGSPLSLECTVEGTSNPNLYWYRQAAGRGLQLLFYSVGIGQISSEVPQNLSASRPQDRQFILSSKKLLLSDSGFYLCAWSRAYNEQFFGPGTRLTVL.

The chain recombines TRBV14 with TRBJ1-2, with 7 bases matching TRBD1. This CDR3 has 14 residues. Germline V gene sequence: CDR1 SGHDN, CDR2 FVKESK. After removal of 3 bases from V and 3 bases from J, the junction contained 4 bases not matched to a gene. The CDR3 bases are TGTGCCAGCAGCCAGGCTACAGGGGACTATGGCTACACCTTC. It yields the protein CASSQATGDYGYTF.

The V call is TRBV9, the J call TRBJ2-5; no reliable D call. Trimming shortened V by 0 bases and J by 5 bases, and 8 bases separated the two germline ends. This CDR3 region has 13 residues. The germline V gene has CDR1 SGDLS and CDR2 YYNGEE. Here the CDR3 reads CASSVGYDETQYF. Written as DNA, the CDR3 is TGTGCCAGCAGCGTAGGGTATGATGAGACCCAGTACTTC.

The V call is TRBV7-2, the J call TRBJ2-3, with 10 bases fitting TRBD2. CDR1 is SGHTA, CDR2 FQGNSA, per germline. V gave up 1 base and J gave up 1 base; unmatched junction bases: 2. CDR3 length: 16 amino acids. The CDR3 DNA follows: TGTGCCAGCAGCTTAGGGCTAGCGGGAGGCACAGATACGCAGTATTTT. As protein: CASSLGLAGGTDTQYF.

V usage is TRBV5-1 and J usage is TRBJ2-2; D is possibly TRBD1 or TRBD2 (6 bases each). The V gene's germline CDR1 is SGHRS and CDR2 YFSETQ. This CDR3 has 14 amino acids. V lost 4 bases, J lost 3 bases, and 10 bases lay in between. CDR3: CASSGGGYTGELFF. The DNA of the CDR3 is TGCGCCAGCAGCGGAGGGGGTTACACCGGGGAGCTGTTTTTT.

The chain joins TRBV5-1 to TRBJ2-1, with TRBD1 identical over 9 bases. This CDR3 region has 15 residues. Germline CDR1 SGHRS, CDR2 YFSETQ. The V gene end was trimmed by 4 bases and the J gene end by 8 bases; junction bases not matched to a gene: 10. CDR3 in DNA: TGCGCCAGCAGCCACGGGACAGGGCGGACCGATGAGCAGTTCTTC. This encodes CASSHGTGRTDEQFF. The full variable domain, completed using reference TRBV5-1 and TRBJ2-1, is KAGVTQTPRYLIKTRGQQVTLSCSPISGHRSVSWYQQTPGQGLQFLFEYFSETQRNKGNFPGRFSGRQFSNSRSEMNVSTLELGDSALYLCASSHGTGRTDEQFFGPGTRLTVL.

The chain combines TRBV11-3 with TRBJ2-2; perhaps TRBD2 as D (6 bases). This CDR3 is built from 14 residues. Per the germline V gene, CDR1 is SGHNT and CDR2 is YENEEA. V shed 5 bases and J shed 2 bases, with 9 bases lying between them. For the CDR3, the DNA is TGTGCCAGCAGCCCGGGACTTAACACCGGGGAGCTGTTTTTT. Translation gives CASSPGLNTGELFF.

In nucleotides, the CDR3 is TGTGCCAGCAGCCCACCTAGGGGACTGTCAGATACGCAGTATTTT. Protein: CASSPPRGLSDTQYF. The gene calls are TRBV7-9 and TRBJ2-3, with D possibly being TRBD2 (6 bases). This CDR3 is 15 amino acids long. Germline assignment: CDR1 SEHNR and CDR2 FQNEAQ (reference sequence). Trimming shortened V by 5 bases and J by 4 bases, and 16 bases separated the two germline ends.

The V and J genes are TRBV7-8 and TRBJ1-4, with 8 bases aligning to TRBD1. The CDR3 totals 17 residues. The germline CDR1 and CDR2 sequences are SGHVS and FQNEAQ. With 3 bases clipped from V and 6 bases from J, the junction kept 12 bases outside the gene matches. DNA for the CDR3: TGTGCCAGCAGCTTCGGTGGCTTTGGGACAGGTGATGAAAAACTGTTTTTT. Translating gives CASSFGGFGTGDEKLFF.

The V gene is TRBV5-1, the J gene TRBJ1-2; D is unclear. V lost 0 bases and J 0 bases, leaving 9 bases between the germline ends. Germline loops: CDR1 SGHRS, CDR2 YFSETQ. The length of the CDR3 is 15 residues. In nucleotides, the CDR3 is TGCGCCAGCAGCTTGGTTCCATCTACTAACTATGGCTACACCTTC. This encodes CASSLVPSTNYGYTF.

The chain uses TRBV9 and TRBJ1-2; D remains unclear. CDR3 size: 12 residues. Germline lookup yields CDR1 SGDLS and CDR2 YYNGEE. V lost 0 bases and J 1 base, leaving 1 base between the germline ends. CDR3 protein: CASSVDNYGYTF. CDR3 DNA: TGTGCCAGCAGCGTAGATAACTATGGCTACACCTTC.

This clone turned up a few times. This chain links TRBV12-3 or TRBV12-4 with TRBJ2-2; D is ambiguous. The V end lost 7 bases, the J end lost 1 base, and 4 bases lay between the germline ends. CDR3 size: 12 residues. CDR3 sequence: CASKGNTGELFF. The CDR3 nucleotides are TGTGCCAGCAAAGGGAACACCGGGGAGCTGTTTTTT.

J is TRBJ2-7 and V is TRBV19, with 9 positions matching TRBD1. The CDR3 is made up of 14 amino acids. CDR1 and CDR2 (germline): LNHDA, SQIVND (reference sequence). The V and J ends lost 5 bases and 4 bases, in that order; junction bases with no gene match: 6. The CDR3, as DNA: TGTGCCAGTAGTCCAAGGGACAGGGTGTACGAGCAGTACTTC. Encoded protein: CASSPRDRVYEQYF.

The chain employs TRBV28 and TRBJ2-2, with 14 nucleotides matching TRBD2. Germline V gene lookup returns CDR1 MDHEN and CDR2 SYDVKM. The CDR3 extends over 18 amino acids. Trimming took 6 bases from V and 7 from J; bases not matched to a gene: 13. This chain's CDR3 is CASRRYGTSGGQGGELFF. The CDR3 coding sequence is TGTGCCAGCAGAAGATACGGGACTAGCGGGGGCCAAGGCGGGGAGCTGTTTTTT.

The J gene is TRBJ1-1, the V gene TRBV3-1 (or the pseudogene TRBV3-2); TRBD1 might be the D (6 bases). CDR3 size: 14 residues. Germline V gives CDR1 LGHDT, CDR2 YNNKEL (reference sequence). The germline V and J ends were trimmed by 2 bases and 10 bases, with 17 bases remaining between them. CDR3 loop: CASSQTLDRLGAFF. CDR3 coding DNA: TGTGCCAGCAGCCAAACACTCGACAGGCTGGGAGCTTTCTTT.

J is TRBJ2-5 and V is TRBV6-5; possibly TRBD1 for D (6 bases). The V gene lost 2 bases and the J gene lost 0 bases, with 10 bases spanning the gap. The CDR3 spans 15 residues. Per the germline V gene, CDR1 is MNHEY and CDR2 is SVGAGI. Written as DNA, the CDR3 is TGTGCCAGCAGTTACCAGGGGTTTGACCAAGAGACCCAGTACTTC. It encodes CASSYQGFDQETQYF.